This T cell receptor beta chain was retrieved from a study of CD8+CD57+ T cells in acquired aplastic anemia. Profiling that covered TCR beta VDJ and CDR3 relied on genomic DNA as its template. MiXCR, run by TCRdb on the reads, gives a single entry per CDR3 protein. The profile shows around 200,000 distinct CDR3 sequences, less than 75% of them singletons. Patients who underwent sequencing had shown CD8+CD57+ cell expansion by flow cytometry. No therapy had been given to the patients at the time of blood sampling. The source material was sorted CD4+, CD8+, or CD8+CD57+ T cells (not recorded which) from PBMCs. This TCR came from a human donor with aplastic anemia.

The CDR3 protein is CATSSGTEIQETQYF. For the CDR3, the DNA is TGTGCCACCAGCTCCGGGACGGAGATCCAAGAGACCCAGTACTTC. The rearrangement uses TRBV24-1 and TRBJ2-5; the D gene could be TRBD1 or TRBD2 (5 bases each). The V gene's germline CDR1 is KGHDR and CDR2 SFDVKD. V dropped 7 bases and J dropped 1 base, with 15 bases sitting between them. CDR3 size: 15 residues.